These 9 T cell receptor beta chains share one sample of origin, sequenced in a study of lymphopenia after photon versus proton radiotherapy. The repertoire was sequenced with immunoSEQ multiplex PCR; TCRdb's copy has only in-frame clones and lacks some. This sample yields approximately 65,000 clones, of which approximately 91% are seen a single time; about 2.6% belongs to the top ten. Sequenced here: peripheral blood, sampled from a patient treated with photon-based radiotherapy. The receptors here all came from a woman between 70 and 85 years old with pancreatic cancer.

V and J are TRBV7-2 and TRBJ2-5, with TRBD2 as a possible D gene (6 bases). Germline V gene sequence: CDR1 SGHTA, CDR2 FQGNSA. This CDR3 is built from 14 residues. V lost 5 bases, J lost 2 bases, and 12 bases lay in between. In DNA, the CDR3 is TGTGCCAGCAGCCTGGGACTTACACAAGAGACCCAGTACTTC. Protein: CASSLGLTQETQYF.

The genes are TRBV30 and TRBJ1-2; D is uncertain. The CDR3 length is 11 residues. Trimming took off 0 bases at V and 5 bases at J, with 4 bases between the two ends. The germline CDR1 and CDR2 sequences are GTSNPN and SVGIG (reference sequence). The DNA of the CDR3 is TGTGCCTGGAGTGTACGGTATGGCTACACCTTC. Translating it yields CAWSVRYGYTF. The full variable domain, completed using reference TRBV30 and TRBJ1-2, is SQTIHQWPATLVQPVGSPLSLECTVEGTSNPNLYWYRQAAGRGLQLLFYSVGIGQISSEVPQNLSASRPQDRQFILSSKKLLLSDSGFYLCAWSVRYGYTFGSGTRLTVV.

V gene TRBV5-4 combines with J gene TRBJ2-5; D might be TRBD1 (5 bases). The germline gives CDR1 SGHNT, CDR2 YYREEE (reference sequence). This CDR3 has 13 residues. Trimming removed 4 bases from V and 1 base from J, with 8 bases in between. The CDR3 reads CASSGDSQETQYF. The DNA of the CDR3 is TGTGCCAGCAGCGGCGACAGCCAAGAGACCCAGTACTTC.

This clone was detected a few times. The V and J genes are TRBV7-9 and TRBJ2-7, with 13 nucleotides matching TRBD2. The CDR3 has 16 residues. Germline V gene lookup returns CDR1 SEHNR and CDR2 FQNEAQ (reference sequence). V was pared by 3 bases and J by 1 base, with 3 bases of the junction left unmatched. The CDR3 DNA reads TGTGCCAGCAGCTTGAGACTAGCGGGGGGTTCCTACGAGCAGTACTTC. It specifies CASSLRLAGGSYEQYF.

The chain carries TRBV28 and TRBJ2-7; D might be TRBD1 or TRBD2, each matching 5 bases. The CDR3 consists of 16 residues. V gave up 1 base and J gave up 3 bases, with 16 bases separating them. CDR1 is MDHEN, CDR2 SYDVKM, per germline. This chain's CDR3 is CASSLLGVQRRYEQYF. The CDR3 DNA is TGTGCCAGCAGTTTATTGGGGGTGCAAAGACGCTACGAGCAGTACTTC.

The gene calls are TRBV6-6 and TRBJ2-5, with 8 bases that match TRBD1. The CDR3 sequence is 14 residues long. V shed 3 bases, J shed 4 bases, and the junction held 4 bases outside the gene matches. Germline V lookup: CDR1 MNHNY, CDR2 SVGAGI (reference sequence). Here the CDR3 reads CASSYGRGRETQYF. In nucleotides, the CDR3 is TGTGCCAGCAGTTATGGCAGGGGGCGAGAGACCCAGTACTTC.

This clone was counted between two and nine times. The rearrangement links TRBV27 to TRBJ1-1; TRBD1 is a possible D gene (5 bases). This CDR3 has 15 residues. Trimming removed 3 bases from V and 0 bases from J, with 11 bases in between. The germline gives CDR1 MNHEY, CDR2 SMNVEV (reference sequence). As DNA, the CDR3 is TGTGCCAGCAGTTTGACAGCAATAATGAACACTGAAGCTTTCTTT. This translates into CASSLTAIMNTEAFF.

This chain uses TRBV6-5 with TRBJ1-1; D not certain. The CDR3 sequence is 12 residues long. The V gene's germline CDR1 is MNHEY and CDR2 SVGAGI. Between the trimmed V and J ends, which lost 7 bases and 6 bases, there was a span of 12 bases. The CDR3: CASTDPGSEAFF. The CDR3 nucleotides are TGTGCCAGCACCGATCCGGGTTCTGAAGCTTTCTTT.

The rearrangement joins TRBV28 to TRBJ1-4; D is ambiguous. V shed 2 bases and J shed 3 bases, with 7 bases lying between them. Germline V gene sequence: CDR1 MDHEN, CDR2 SYDVKM. The CDR3 has 14 residues. The chain's CDR3 is CASSLPGPNEKLFF. CDR3 nucleotide sequence: TGTGCCAGCAGTTTACCAGGTCCTAATGAAAAACTGTTTTTT.